One sample yielded the 28 T cell receptor beta chains listed below, sequenced in a study of T cell responses to AZD1222 COVID-19 vaccine. Measured with immunoSEQ multiplex PCR; TCRdb has only the in-frame clones, and not every one. The table includes 110,000 or so clones, roughly 89% detected once. The sample here was peripheral blood, taken 28 days after the second AZD1222 dose. Source of these receptors: an adult who received the AZD1222 COVID-19 vaccine.

The rearrangement uses TRBV9 and TRBJ1-6; unclear D gene. Germline V lookup: CDR1 SGDLS, CDR2 YYNGEE. The CDR3 is made up of 15 amino acids. V dropped 0 bases and J dropped 11 bases, with 15 bases sitting between them. The chain's CDR3 is CASSVGSGGRTPLHF. CDR3 DNA sequence: TGTGCCAGCAGCGTAGGGTCCGGAGGGAGGACACCCCTCCACTTT.

The genes are TRBV7-8 and TRBJ2-7; tentatively, D is TRBD1 (5 bases). Per germline, CDR1 SGHVS and CDR2 FQNEAQ. There are 13 residues in the CDR3. Trimming stripped 3 bases from V and 2 bases from J, with 8 bases between. CDR3 in amino acids: CASSFTGTYEQYF. The CDR3, as DNA: TGTGCCAGCAGCTTTACAGGAACCTACGAGCAGTACTTC.

The chain links TRBV7-3 to TRBJ2-7; 7 positions match TRBD1. With V trimmed by 0 bases and J by 5 bases, 13 bases remained unmatched. This CDR3 comprises 17 residues. Germline V gene data show CDR1 as SGHTA and CDR2 as FQGTGA. CDR3: CASSLTYRGQGDDEQYF. The CDR3 DNA is TGTGCCAGCAGCTTAACGTATAGAGGGCAGGGGGACGACGAGCAGTACTTC.

The chain recombines TRBV5-4 with TRBJ1-1, with 7 nucleotides matching TRBD1. Germline values: CDR1 SGHNT, CDR2 YYREEE (reference sequence). This CDR3 spans 14 amino acids. J was trimmed by 5 bases and V by 4 bases; bases with no gene match: 8. The CDR3 bases are TGTGCCAGCAGCGGAAACCAGGGGGGTACTGAAGCTTTCTTT. Amino acids: CASSGNQGGTEAFF.

This chain uses TRBV4-3 with TRBJ2-7; weak D call: TRBD2 (6 bases). There are 13 residues in the CDR3. V was trimmed by 0 bases and J by 6 bases, leaving 9 bases between them. From germline, CDR1 is LGHNA and CDR2 YSLEER. Here the CDR3 DNA reads TGCGCCAGCAGCCAAGATTCGGGAGTCGAGCAGTACTTC. Residues: CASSQDSGVEQYF.

The V call is TRBV28, the J call TRBJ2-5, with 10 bases lining up with TRBD1. The CDR3 consists of 13 residues. Trimming took 6 bases from V and 5 from J; bases not matched to a gene: 3. Germline CDR1 and CDR2: MDHEN and SYDVKM. CDR3 coding DNA: TGTGCCAGCAGGACAGGGGGCGCGGAGACCCAGTACTTC. This encodes CASRTGGAETQYF.

The gene calls are TRBV18 and TRBJ2-3, with D possibly TRBD1 on 6 matching bases. The CDR3 covers 16 residues. The germline CDR1 and CDR2 sequences are KGHSH and LQKENI. V was pared by 0 bases and J by 1 base, with 11 bases between. DNA for the CDR3: TGTGCCAGCTCACCACCGACAGGTCCCCGCACAGATACGCAGTATTTT. As protein: CASSPPTGPRTDTQYF.

As to this clone: At one end, the junction sequence differs from germline, possibly due to a read error. The chain joins TRBV5-6 to TRBJ2-5; TRBD1 is a possible D gene (8 bases). CDR3 size: 15 residues. The germline V gene has CDR1 SGHDT and CDR2 YYEEEE. The CDR3 sequence: CASRLDREGKETQYF. As DNA, the CDR3 is TGTGCCAGCAGATTGGACAGGGAGGGGAAAGAGACCCAGTACTTC.

This chain uses TRBV28 with TRBJ2-5, with D perhaps TRBD1 (6 bases). In germline, CDR1 is MDHEN, CDR2 SYDVKM. The CDR3 loop spans 12 amino acids. V was pared by 8 bases and J by 1 base, with 8 bases between. The CDR3 nucleotides read TGTGCCAGCCTAGGGGGCCAAGAGACCCAGTACTTC. Translating it yields CASLGGQETQYF.

The rearrangement joins TRBV7-3 to TRBJ2-1; D unresolved. Between the trimmed V and J ends, which lost 2 bases and 3 bases, there was a span of 11 bases. Germline loops: CDR1 SGHTA, CDR2 FQGTGA. This CDR3 spans 15 amino acids. The CDR3: CASSLSATGYNEQFF. CDR3 in DNA: TGTGCCAGCAGCTTATCCGCGACTGGCTACAATGAGCAGTTCTTC.

The chain uses TRBV6-4 and TRBJ1-5; TRBD1 is a possible D gene (6 bases). The V end lost 11 bases, the J end lost 1 base, and 12 bases lay between the germline ends. The CDR3 is 13 residues long. Germline V lookup: CDR1 MRHNA, CDR2 SNTAGT. The CDR3 loop reads CAQTGRSNQPQHF. The CDR3 DNA reads as TGTGCCCAGACAGGTAGGAGCAATCAGCCCCAGCATTTT.

V is TRBV6-5 and J is TRBJ1-2; perhaps TRBD1 as D (5 bases). This CDR3 spans 13 amino acids. Germline V CDR1 and CDR2: MNHEY, SVGAGI. The V end was cut by 7 bases, the J end by 8 bases, with 17 bases between. CDR3 sequence (DNA): TGTGCCAGCACCCCCGGGGGGAGGGGAGGCTACACCTTC. Amino acids: CASTPGGRGGYTF.

The chain has TRBV5-1 and TRBJ2-1; 7 nucleotides agree with TRBD2. Germline CDR1 is SGHRS and CDR2 is YFSETQ. The V and J ends lost 7 bases and 5 bases, in that order; junction bases with no gene match: 12. CDR3 length: 15 residues. The CDR3 loop reads CASGLGGGRDNEQFF. DNA for the CDR3: TGCGCCAGCGGTTTGGGGGGAGGGCGCGACAATGAGCAGTTCTTC.

This chain connects TRBV9 to TRBJ2-3; a possible D gene is TRBD1 (5 bases). The germline V gene encodes CDR1 SGDLS and CDR2 YYNGEE. The CDR3 is made up of 15 amino acids. Trimming pared 2 bases from V and 2 bases from J, leaving 12 bases between. In DNA form, the CDR3 reads TGTGCCAGCAGCGTGACAGCCCACAACACAGATACGCAGTATTTT. Amino acids: CASSVTAHNTDTQYF.

V usage is TRBV6-5 and J usage is TRBJ2-1; D is ambiguous. V was pared by 4 bases and J by 0 bases, with 13 bases between. The CDR3 is made up of 16 amino acids. Germline CDR1 MNHEY, CDR2 SVGAGI. The CDR3 coding sequence is TGTGCCAGCAGTTCATGGGGTGATGGCTCCTACAATGAGCAGTTCTTC. This codes for CASSSWGDGSYNEQFF.

This clone was seen only a few times. The V and J genes are TRBV2 and TRBJ2-2; D unclear. CDR3 length: 13 amino acids. Germline V gives CDR1 SNHLY, CDR2 FYNNEI. Trimming cost V 7 bases and J 7 bases, with 13 bases left between them. The CDR3 loop is CASNPKGYGELFF. Here the CDR3 DNA reads TGTGCCAGCAACCCTAAGGGATACGGGGAGCTGTTTTTT.

The chain couples TRBV10-1 to TRBJ2-4; no clear D gene. Germline V lookup: CDR1 WNHNN, CDR2 SYGVQD (reference sequence). This CDR3 spans 15 amino acids. V was trimmed by 5 bases and J by 5 bases, leaving 16 bases between them. The DNA for the CDR3 is TGCGCCAGCAGTCCGGGCCCCCCTGGGGAAAACATTCAGTACTTC. This gives the protein CASSPGPPGENIQYF.

V usage is TRBV28 and J usage is TRBJ2-7; D ambiguous. The CDR3 is 12 amino acids. The V end lost 5 bases, the J end lost 2 bases, and 7 bases lay between the germline ends. Germline-derived CDR1 and CDR2 are MDHEN and SYDVKM. CDR3 protein: CASSGIAYEQYF. As DNA, the CDR3 is TGTGCCAGCAGTGGTATCGCCTACGAGCAGTACTTC.

This chain connects TRBV20-1 to TRBJ1-1; D not resolved. The germline V gene encodes CDR1 DFQATT and CDR2 SNEGSKA (reference sequence). The CDR3 is 10 amino acids. With 4 bases removed from V and 8 bases from J, the gap between germline ends came to 8 bases. The CDR3 DNA sequence: TGCAGTGCTAACCGGGTCGAAGCTTTCTTT. Encoded protein: CSANRVEAFF.

CDR3 sequence (DNA): TGTGCCTCCCGACAGGGGAGATCCTACGAGCAGTACTTC. It specifies CASRQGRSYEQYF. The chain has TRBV30 and TRBJ2-7, with 8 bases fitting TRBD1. CDR3 length: 13 amino acids. The V gene's germline CDR1 is GTSNPN and CDR2 SVGIG (reference sequence). The V and J ends lost 7 bases and 1 base, in that order; junction bases with no gene match: 6.

The gene calls are TRBV7-3 and TRBJ2-1, with 9 bases matching TRBD2. The CDR3 loop spans 16 amino acids. V shed 5 bases, J shed 2 bases, and the junction held 7 bases outside the gene matches. Germline V CDR1 and CDR2: SGHTA, FQGTGA. Written as DNA, the CDR3 is TGTGCCAGCAGCCCCAGCGGGGGGACTACCTACAATGAGCAGTTCTTC. The encoded protein is CASSPSGGTTYNEQFF.

This clone was seen only once. The gene calls are TRBV6-4 and TRBJ2-3; D may be TRBD2 (5 bases). CDR1 and CDR2 (germline): MRHNA, SNTAGT. The ends were cut back, 2 bases at V and 4 bases at J, with 10 bases in the middle. The CDR3 consists of 14 residues. In DNA, the CDR3 is TGTGCCAGCAGTGACCGGGGTGGAGCAGATACGCAGTATTTT. The encoded protein is CASSDRGGADTQYF.

The chain links TRBV18 to TRBJ1-5, with D perhaps matching TRBD1 (6 bases). Germline assignment: CDR1 KGHSH and CDR2 LQKENI. Trimming cost V 4 bases and J 1 base, with 11 bases left between them. The CDR3 covers 15 residues. The CDR3 nucleotides are TGTGCCAGCTCACAAGGGACACCCAGCAATCAGCCCCAGCATTTT. It translates to CASSQGTPSNQPQHF. The full variable domain, completed using reference TRBV18 and TRBJ1-5, is NAGVMQNPRHLVRRRGQEARLRCSPMKGHSHVYWYRQLPEEGLKFMVYLQKENIIDESGMPKERFSAEFPKEGPSILRIQQVVRGDSAAYFCASSQGTPSNQPQHFGDGTRLSIL.

This clone was seen once. This rearrangement joins TRBV5-4 to TRBJ2-7, with 10 bases that match TRBD2. Germline CDR1 reads SGHNT; CDR2 reads YYREEE (reference sequence). The CDR3 has 12 residues. Losses at the gene ends were 3 bases for V and 11 bases for J; bases not matched to a gene: 5. The CDR3 loop is CASSSVGTSEYF. CDR3 nucleotides: TGTGCCAGCAGCTCCGTAGGGACTAGCGAGTACTTC.

V usage is TRBV4-2 and J usage is TRBJ2-5, with 11 bases identical to TRBD2. This CDR3 spans 16 amino acids. CDR1 is LGHNA and CDR2 is YNFKEQ in the germline V gene. V dropped 0 bases and J dropped 2; count of bases not matched to a gene: 2. CDR3 in amino acids: CASSQELAGGQETQYF. CDR3 bases: TGTGCCAGCAGCCAAGAATTAGCGGGAGGGCAAGAGACCCAGTACTTC.

The rearrangement joins TRBV28 to TRBJ2-7; a possible D gene is TRBD2 (6 bases). Germline lookup yields CDR1 MDHEN and CDR2 SYDVKM. The CDR3 runs to 14 residues. Trimming cost V 5 bases and J 7 bases, with 18 bases left between them. The CDR3 DNA is TGTGCCAGCAGTATCCTCTCGGGAGAGTGGGAGCAGTACTTC. Translation gives CASSILSGEWEQYF.

The V call is TRBV25-1, the J call TRBJ1-1; D may be TRBD1 (5 bases). The V and J ends lost 8 bases and 0 bases respectively, with 10 bases between them. Germline assignment: CDR1 MGHDK and CDR2 SYGVNS. CDR3 length equals 13 residues. CDR3 sequence: CASLGALNTEAFF. For the CDR3, the DNA is TGTGCCAGCTTAGGGGCTCTGAACACTGAAGCTTTCTTT.

The chain is built from TRBV11-1 and TRBJ1-1; D is ambiguous. This CDR3 comprises 14 residues. The germline V gene has CDR1 SGHAT and CDR2 FQDESV (reference sequence). Trimming stripped 2 bases from V and 6 bases from J, with 13 bases between. CDR3 coding DNA: TGTGCCAGCAGCTTACTGGGCCGCGGGGCTGAAGCTTTCTTT. Translation: CASSLLGRGAEAFF.